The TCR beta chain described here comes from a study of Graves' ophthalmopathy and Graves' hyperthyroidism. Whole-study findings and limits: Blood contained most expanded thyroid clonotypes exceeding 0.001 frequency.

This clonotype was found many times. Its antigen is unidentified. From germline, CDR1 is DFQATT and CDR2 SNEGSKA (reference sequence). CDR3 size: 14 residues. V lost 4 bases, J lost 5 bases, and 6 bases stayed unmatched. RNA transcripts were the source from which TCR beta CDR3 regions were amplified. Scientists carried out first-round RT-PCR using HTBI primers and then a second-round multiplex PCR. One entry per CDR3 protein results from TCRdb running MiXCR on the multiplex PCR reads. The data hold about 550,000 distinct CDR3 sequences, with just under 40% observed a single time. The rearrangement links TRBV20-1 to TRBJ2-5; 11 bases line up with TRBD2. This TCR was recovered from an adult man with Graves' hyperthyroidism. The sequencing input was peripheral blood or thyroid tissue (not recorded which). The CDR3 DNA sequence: TGCAGTGCTAATAGCGGGGGGGCTTTGGAGACCCAGTACTTC. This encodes CSANSGGALETQYF.